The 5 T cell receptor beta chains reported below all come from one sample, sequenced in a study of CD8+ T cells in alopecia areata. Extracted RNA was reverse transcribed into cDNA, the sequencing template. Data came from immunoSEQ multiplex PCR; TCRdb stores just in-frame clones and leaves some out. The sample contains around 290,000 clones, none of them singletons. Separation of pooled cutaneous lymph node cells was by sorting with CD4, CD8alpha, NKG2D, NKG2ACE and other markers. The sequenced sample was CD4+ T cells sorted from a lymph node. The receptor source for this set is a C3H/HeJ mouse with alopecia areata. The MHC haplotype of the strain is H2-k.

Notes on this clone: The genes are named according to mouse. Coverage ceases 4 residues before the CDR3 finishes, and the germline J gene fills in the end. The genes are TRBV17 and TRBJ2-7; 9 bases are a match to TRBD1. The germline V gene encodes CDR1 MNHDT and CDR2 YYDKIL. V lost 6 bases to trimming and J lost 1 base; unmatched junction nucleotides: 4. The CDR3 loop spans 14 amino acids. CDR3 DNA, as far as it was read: TGTGCTAGCAGGACCGGGACAGGGTCCTAT. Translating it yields CASRTGTGSY. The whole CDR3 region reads CASRTGTGSYEQYF. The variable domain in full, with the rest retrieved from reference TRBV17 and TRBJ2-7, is DTTVKQNPRYKLARVGKPVNLICSQTMNHDTMYWYQKKPNQAPKLLLFYYDKILNREADTFEKFQSSRPNNSFCSLYIGSAGLEYSAMYLCASRTGTGSYEQYFGPGTRLTVL.

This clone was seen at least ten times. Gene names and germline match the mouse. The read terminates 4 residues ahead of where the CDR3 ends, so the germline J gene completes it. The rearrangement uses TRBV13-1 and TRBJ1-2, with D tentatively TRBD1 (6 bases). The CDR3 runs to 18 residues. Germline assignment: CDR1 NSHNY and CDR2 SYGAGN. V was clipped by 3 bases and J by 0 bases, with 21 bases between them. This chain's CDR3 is CASSARRWDNFANSDYTF. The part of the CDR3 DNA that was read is TGTGCCAGCAGTGCCCGGCGCTGGGACAACTTTGCAAACTCC.

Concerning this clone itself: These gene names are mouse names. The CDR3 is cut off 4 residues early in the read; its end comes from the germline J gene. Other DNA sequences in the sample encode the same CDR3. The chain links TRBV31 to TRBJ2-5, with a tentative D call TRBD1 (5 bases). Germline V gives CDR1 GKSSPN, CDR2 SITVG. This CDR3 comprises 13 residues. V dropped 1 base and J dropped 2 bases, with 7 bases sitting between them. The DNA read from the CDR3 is TGTGCCTGGAGTCGCCAGGGCCAAGAC. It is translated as CAWSRQGQD. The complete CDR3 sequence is CAWSRQGQDTQYF.

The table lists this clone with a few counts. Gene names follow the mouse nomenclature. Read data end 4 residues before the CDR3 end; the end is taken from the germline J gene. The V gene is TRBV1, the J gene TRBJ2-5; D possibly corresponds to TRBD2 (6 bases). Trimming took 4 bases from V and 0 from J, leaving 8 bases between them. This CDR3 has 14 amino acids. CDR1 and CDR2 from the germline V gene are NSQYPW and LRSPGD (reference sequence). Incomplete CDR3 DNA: TGCACCTGCAGTGTTGGGGGTAACCAAGAC. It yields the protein CTCSVGGNQD. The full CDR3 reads CTCSVGGNQDTQYF.

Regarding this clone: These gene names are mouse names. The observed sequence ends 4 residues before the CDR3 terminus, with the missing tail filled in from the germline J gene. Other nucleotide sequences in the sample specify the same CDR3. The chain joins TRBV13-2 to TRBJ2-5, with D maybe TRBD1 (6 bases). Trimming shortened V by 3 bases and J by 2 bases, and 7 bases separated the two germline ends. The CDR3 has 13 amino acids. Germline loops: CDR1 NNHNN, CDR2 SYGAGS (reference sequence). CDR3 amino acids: CASGARGQDTQYF. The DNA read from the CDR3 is TGTGCCAGCGGTGCCAGGGGCCAAGAC.